The 30 T cell receptor beta chains presented below share a single source sample, sequenced in a study of T cells in Graves' hyperthyroidism and ophthalmopathy. TCR beta CDR3 sequences were amplified from RNA transcripts. The HTBI primer set was used in a first-round RT-PCR of the TCR CDR3. TCRdb reanalysed the multiplex PCR reads using MiXCR and keeps one entry per CDR3 protein. The sample has fewer than 900,000 distinct CDR3 sequences; approximately 19% are singletons. What was sequenced was blood. Every receptor here comes from a woman between 45 and 60 years old with Graves' hyperthyroidism that later progressed to Graves' ophthalmopathy.

The chain couples TRBV4-1 to TRBJ1-2, with D maybe TRBD1 (6 bases). Germline V gene lookup returns CDR1 MGHRA and CDR2 YSYEKL. Trimming took off 6 bases at V and 2 bases at J, with 13 bases between the two ends. The CDR3 runs to 14 residues. In nucleotides, the CDR3 is TGCGCCAGCAGAGACCCCGGGACAAACTATGGCTACACCTTC. Its protein is CASRDPGTNYGYTF.

This clonotype was detected only a few times. The V and J genes are TRBV15 and TRBJ1-2, with a possible D match to TRBD1 (5 bases). The CDR3 covers 16 residues. V gave up 1 base and J gave up 8 bases, with 20 bases separating them. In germline, CDR1 is LNHNV, CDR2 YYDKDF (reference sequence). The CDR3 protein is CATSRARRGVLEGYTF. CDR3 nucleotide sequence: TGTGCCACCAGCAGAGCTCGAAGGGGAGTCTTAGAAGGCTACACCTTC. Variable domain in full (rest from reference TRBV15 and TRBJ1-2): DAMVIQNPRYQVTQFGKPVTLSCSQTLNHNVMYWYQQKSSQAPKLLFHYYDKDFNNEADTPDNFQSRRPNTSFCFLDIRSPGLGDTAMYLCATSRARRGVLEGYTFGSGTRLTVV.

The chain uses TRBV6-1 and TRBJ2-5, with 9 nucleotides matching TRBD2. The V and J ends lost 10 bases and 5 bases, in that order; junction bases with no gene match: 8. The CDR3 consists of 13 residues. Germline V gene data show CDR1 as MNHNS and CDR2 as SASEGT. CDR3 sequence reads: CATYSGGDETQYF. Written as DNA, the CDR3 is TGTGCCACCTATAGCGGGGGAGACGAGACCCAGTACTTC.

This clonotype came up many times. The gene calls are TRBV12-3 or TRBV12-4 and TRBJ2-7; tentatively, D is TRBD1 (5 bases). Trimming cost V 3 bases and J 3 bases, with 12 bases left between them. The CDR3 runs to 14 residues. The CDR3 nucleotides read TGTGCCAGCAGTTTTGCAGGGTACCTCTACGAGCAGTACTTC. Residues: CASSFAGYLYEQYF.

This rearrangement joins TRBV18 to TRBJ2-1, with D perhaps matching TRBD1 (5 bases). V lost 4 bases, J lost 5 bases, and 12 bases lay in between. The germline V gene has CDR1 KGHSH and CDR2 LQKENI. This CDR3 is 14 amino acids long. CDR3 loop: CASSRQGRDNEQFF. DNA of the CDR3: TGTGCCAGCTCACGTCAGGGAAGGGACAATGAGCAGTTCTTC. Using reference TRBV18 and TRBJ2-1 for the parts outside the CDR3, the full variable domain is NAGVMQNPRHLVRRRGQEARLRCSPMKGHSHVYWYRQLPEEGLKFMVYLQKENIIDESGMPKERFSAEFPKEGPSILRIQQVVRGDSAAYFCASSRQGRDNEQFFGPGTRLTVL.

The rearrangement uses TRBV12-3 or TRBV12-4 and TRBJ1-6, with TRBD1 identical over 8 bases. This CDR3 region has 15 residues. J gave up 15 bases and V 6 bases, and 16 bases lay outside the gene matches. The CDR3 spells CASSMSRTGLMVLHF. The CDR3, as DNA: TGTGCCAGCAGCATGTCCCGGACAGGGTTAATGGTCCTCCACTTT.

The chain has TRBV6-1 and TRBJ2-7; tentatively, D is TRBD1 or TRBD2 (5 bases each). Germline V gives CDR1 MNHNS, CDR2 SASEGT. This CDR3 is built from 15 residues. V was shortened by 3 bases and J by 6 bases, with 18 bases between the two germline ends. CDR3 DNA sequence: TGTGCCAGCAGTGATTTATTGGTCAGGGAGAGCGAGCAGTACTTC. Translated: CASSDLLVRESEQYF.

In DNA, the CDR3 is TGCGCCAGCAGCTTCGAACTAGCGGGGAACAATGAGCAGTTCTTC. Its translation is CASSFELAGNNEQFF. The V and J genes are TRBV5-1 and TRBJ2-1, with TRBD2 identical over 10 bases. The length of the CDR3 is 15 residues. With 2 bases clipped from V and 5 bases from J, the junction kept 4 bases outside the gene matches. Germline CDR1 is SGHRS and CDR2 is YFSETQ.

The chain couples TRBV28 to TRBJ1-2; tentative D call: TRBD1 (5 bases). The V gene's germline CDR1 is MDHEN and CDR2 SYDVKM. This CDR3 contains 18 residues. V lost 7 bases and J lost 6, with 30 bases in between. The CDR3 loop is CASTQPLGGGEGPNGYTF. DNA for the CDR3: TGTGCCAGCACCCAACCCCTTGGGGGAGGGGAGGGGCCAAATGGCTACACCTTC.

The V gene is TRBV19, the J gene TRBJ2-7; 10 nucleotides align to TRBD1. Germline V lookup: CDR1 LNHDA, CDR2 SQIVND (reference sequence). Germline trimming cut 6 bases from V and 5 bases from J; bases unmatched to any gene: 4. The CDR3 loop spans 13 amino acids. DNA for the CDR3: TGTGCCAGTAGCCACGGACAGGGGGACGAGCAGTACTTC. Translated, it gives CASSHGQGDEQYF.

The chain has TRBV14 and TRBJ2-1; 10 nucleotides line up with TRBD1. V shed 8 bases and J 8 bases; nucleotides not matched to a gene: 9. Germline V gives CDR1 SGHDN, CDR2 FVKESK. The CDR3 contains 14 residues. CDR3 loop: CASSGTGVWHEQFF. CDR3 nucleotides: TGTGCCAGCTCCGGGACAGGGGTCTGGCATGAGCAGTTCTTC.

This clonotype was counted ten times or more. The CDR3 DNA sequence: TGTGCCAGCAGCCTACCCCCTCCGGGACAGGTTTTACAAGAGACCCAGTACTTC. Residues: CASSLPPPGQVLQETQYF. This rearrangement joins TRBV3-1 to TRBJ2-5; 8 bases line up with TRBD1. Germline trimming cut 4 bases from V and 2 bases from J; bases unmatched to any gene: 15. Looked up from germline, CDR1 is LGHDT and CDR2 is YNNKEL (reference sequence). The CDR3 has 18 amino acids.

This clonotype appeared a few times. The rearrangement links TRBV2 to TRBJ2-4; D is perhaps TRBD1 (6 bases). V shed 4 bases and J shed 10 bases, with 17 bases lying between them. The CDR3 spans 14 residues. The germline V gene encodes CDR1 SNHLY and CDR2 FYNNEI. CDR3 region: CASSADRSEEIQYF. CDR3 DNA: TGTGCCAGCAGTGCGGACAGAAGTGAAGAGATTCAGTACTTC.

The sample holds a few counts of this clonotype. V gene TRBV6-1 combines with J gene TRBJ1-1, with 7 bases aligning to TRBD1. CDR1 is MNHNS and CDR2 is SASEGT in the germline V gene. J lost 3 bases, V lost 5 bases, and 6 bases had no gene match. The CDR3 is made up of 14 amino acids. The CDR3 region has the DNA TGTGCCAGCAGTAAGCAGGGGGTCTACACTGAAGCTTTCTTT. Protein sequence: CASSKQGVYTEAFF.

This chain joins TRBV5-4 and TRBJ2-3; D unresolved. The germline CDR1 and CDR2 sequences are SGHNT and YYREEE (reference sequence). The length of the CDR3 is 14 residues. V lost 4 bases and J lost 3, with 12 bases in between. The CDR3 protein is CASSTDTGTDTQYF. CDR3 DNA sequence: TGTGCCAGCAGCACGGATACGGGTACAGATACGCAGTATTTT.

This clonotype was found many times. V and J are TRBV5-1 and TRBJ2-3, with D unresolved. Germline V gives CDR1 SGHRS, CDR2 YFSETQ. Trimming left V 2 bases short and J 2 bases short, with 9 bases between. The length of the CDR3 is 14 residues. The CDR3 sequence is CASSLEATTDTQYF. DNA for the CDR3: TGCGCCAGCAGCTTAGAGGCCACCACAGATACGCAGTATTTT.

J is TRBJ2-1 and V is TRBV4-1, with D possibly matching TRBD2 (6 bases). The CDR3 is made up of 15 amino acids. Germline CDR1 reads MGHRA; CDR2 reads YSYEKL. Trimming removed 1 base at V and 7 bases at J, with 14 bases between. The CDR3 region is CASSQGPEEGNEQFF. The CDR3 nucleotides read TGCGCCAGCAGCCAAGGGCCGGAGGAGGGGAATGAGCAGTTCTTC.

This sequence joins TRBV4-2 and TRBJ2-4, with D tentatively TRBD1 or TRBD2 (5 bases each). The length of the CDR3 is 15 residues. V gave up 5 bases and J gave up 1 base, with 12 bases separating them. Germline assignment: CDR1 LGHNA and CDR2 YNFKEQ. CDR3: CASSTSEGAKNIQYF. CDR3 nucleotides: TGTGCCAGCAGCACAAGCGAGGGGGCCAAAAACATTCAGTACTTC.

J is TRBJ1-5 and V is TRBV7-6; no clear D. Germline V gene lookup returns CDR1 SGHVS and CDR2 FNYEAQ. This CDR3 has 13 amino acids. Trimming stripped 3 bases from V and 6 bases from J, with 9 bases between. The CDR3 loop reads CASSFDDTQPQHF. In nucleotides, the CDR3 is TGTGCCAGCAGCTTCGACGACACTCAGCCCCAGCATTTT.

The chain carries TRBV10-1 and TRBJ1-1, with 9 bases matching TRBD1. Germline V gene lookup returns CDR1 WNHNN and CDR2 SYGVQD (reference sequence). J gave up 11 bases and V 5 bases, and 9 bases lay outside the gene matches. The CDR3 covers 13 residues. The CDR3: CASSRDRVSFAFF. CDR3 nucleotides: TGCGCCAGCAGTCGGGACAGGGTTTCGTTTGCTTTCTTT.

V usage is TRBV7-9 and J usage is TRBJ1-4; a possible D gene is TRBD1 (5 bases). The CDR3 is 15 amino acids. Germline CDR1 is SEHNR and CDR2 is FQNEAQ (reference sequence). V was shortened by 5 bases and J by 7 bases, with 17 bases between the two germline ends. CDR3 in DNA: TGTGCCAGCAGCAAAGGCGGGATCGGGACTGAAAAACTGTTTTTT. Amino acids: CASSKGGIGTEKLFF.

The chain has TRBV15 and TRBJ1-1; D is ambiguous. Per germline, CDR1 LNHNV and CDR2 YYDKDF (reference sequence). V was pared by 0 bases and J by 2 bases, with 10 bases between. The CDR3 runs to 15 residues. The CDR3: CATSRESPVNTEAFF. The CDR3 region has the DNA TGTGCCACCAGCAGAGAGTCGCCAGTAAACACTGAAGCTTTCTTT.

There are a few counts of this clonotype. CDR3 coding DNA: TGCAGCGTTGAAATCGGGACAACCTCCTACAATGAGCAGTTCTTC. The encoded protein is CSVEIGTTSYNEQFF. The chain employs TRBV29-1 and TRBJ2-1; possibly TRBD1 for D (6 bases). Germline V gene sequence: CDR1 SQVTM, CDR2 ANQGSEA. V was pared by 2 bases and J by 0 bases, with 11 bases between. This CDR3 spans 15 amino acids.

This clonotype was found once. V is TRBV12-5 and J is TRBJ2-2; no firm D call. From germline, CDR1 is LGHNT and CDR2 FRNRAP. The germline V and J ends were trimmed by 5 bases and 0 bases, with 10 bases remaining between them. The CDR3 totals 15 residues. The CDR3: CASGPLVTNTGELFF. The CDR3 nucleotides are TGTGCTAGTGGTCCGTTAGTAACGAACACCGGGGAGCTGTTTTTT. The whole variable domain, filled in from reference TRBV12-5 and TRBJ2-2, reads DARVTQTPRHKVTEMGQEVTMRCQPILGHNTVFWYRQTMMQGLELLAYFRNRAPLDDSGMPKDRFSAEMPDATLATLKIQPSEPRDSAVYFCASGPLVTNTGELFFGEGSRLTVL.

The table lists this clonotype with a few counts. The rearrangement joins TRBV7-2 to TRBJ1-5, with D perhaps TRBD1 (5 bases). Per the germline V gene, CDR1 is SGHTA and CDR2 is FQGNSA. The germline V and J ends were trimmed by 3 bases and 8 bases, with 11 bases remaining between them. This CDR3 has 13 residues. CDR3 sequence reads: CASSLRVGEPQHF. For the CDR3, the DNA is TGTGCCAGCAGCTTGAGGGTGGGGGAGCCCCAGCATTTT. Together with reference TRBV7-2 and TRBJ1-5, the CDR3 gives the full variable domain: GAGVSQSPSNKVTEKGKDVELRCDPISGHTALYWYRQSLGQGLEFLIYFQGNSAPDKSGLPSDRFSAERTGGSVSTLTIQRTQQEDSAVYLCASSLRVGEPQHFGDGTRLSIL.

The V gene is TRBV19, the J gene TRBJ1-2; D is perhaps TRBD1 (6 bases). The CDR3 length is 20 residues. Germline V gene sequence: CDR1 LNHDA, CDR2 SQIVND (reference sequence). V was clipped by 5 bases and J by 0 bases, with 28 bases between them. CDR3 DNA: TGTGCCAGTAGTCATACCGGGAAACCGACAGGCCGTCGAGCTAACTATGGCTACACCTTC. This gives the protein CASSHTGKPTGRRANYGYTF.

The V gene is TRBV5-8, the J gene TRBJ1-2; perhaps TRBD1 as D (5 bases). Trimming removed 4 bases at V and 8 bases at J, with 21 bases between. This CDR3 is built from 15 residues. Germline CDR1 reads SGHTS; CDR2 reads YDEGEE. For the CDR3, the DNA is TGTGCCAGCAGCCCCGGGGGGACGGCTTTAAGGGGCTACACCTTC. Protein product: CASSPGGTALRGYTF.

V and J are TRBV3-1 and TRBJ1-4; possibly TRBD1 for D (5 bases). Germline CDR1 reads LGHDT; CDR2 reads YNNKEL (reference sequence). The CDR3 runs to 15 residues. The V end lost 0 bases, the J end lost 7 bases, and 12 bases lay between the germline ends. The CDR3 DNA follows: TGTGCCAGCAGCCAAGAACTCGGGGACGTTGAAAAACTGTTTTTT. Translation: CASSQELGDVEKLFF. Full variable domain (remainder filled in from reference TRBV3-1 and TRBJ1-4): DTAVSQTPKYLVTQMGNDKSIKCEQNLGHDTMYWYKQDSKKFLKIMFSYNNKELIINETVPNRFSPKSPDKAHLNLHINSLELGDSAVYFCASSQELGDVEKLFFGSGTQLSVL.

The chain uses TRBV14 and TRBJ2-5; 8 nucleotides line up with TRBD1. This CDR3 contains 15 residues. With V trimmed by 4 bases and J by 4 bases, 8 bases remained unmatched. Germline CDR1 is SGHDN and CDR2 is FVKESK. The CDR3 sequence is CASSRSTGEGETQYF. CDR3 sequence (DNA): TGTGCCAGCAGCCGCTCGACAGGGGAAGGAGAGACCCAGTACTTC.

V usage is TRBV20-1 and J usage is TRBJ1-5; 7 bases match TRBD1. V lost 5 bases and J lost 10; bases outside the gene matches: 14. Germline lookup yields CDR1 DFQATT and CDR2 SNEGSKA (reference sequence). The CDR3 loop spans 14 amino acids. The CDR3 here is CSAEPGQEVEPQHF. As DNA, the CDR3 is TGCAGTGCTGAACCAGGACAGGAAGTAGAACCCCAGCATTTT.